This TCR beta chain was sequenced during a study of molecular identifiers for immune sequencing clone quantification. Whole-study findings and limits: Single-cell amounts of spiked Jurkat TCR RNA were reportedly detectable among fewer than 1.3 million naive cells. Underestimated sizes of highly expanded clones could result from identical TCR molecules that share a barcode. Whereas naive cells kept under 1% of molecules in clones above 20 RNA copies, such clones held over 98% in effectors.

Listed TCR primers and previously described methods were used for bulk TCR libraries. Each CDR3 protein gets one entry after TCRdb re-called the PCR reads with MiXCR. The sample lists a few hundred thousand distinct CDR3 sequences, about 20% occurring once. Comment on this clonotype: Its matching antigen is unknown.

The CDR3 is made up of 17 amino acids. V gave up 0 bases and J gave up 4 bases; unmatched junction bases: 12. Germline V gives CDR1 DFQATT, CDR2 SNEGSKA (reference sequence). V usage is TRBV20-1 and J usage is TRBJ2-7; 10 bases are a match to TRBD2. Sequenced input: naive CD8+ T cells from blood, with Jurkat cell RNA spiked in. Sample subset: FACS-sorted CD8+CD4-CCR7+CD45RA+ naive T cells. The sequence came from a human donor in good health. Some libraries in this study had Jurkat cell RNA spiked in. The CDR3 sequence is CSARDPSGSGKWYEQYF. CDR3 nucleotide sequence: TGCAGTGCTAGAGATCCTAGCGGGAGTGGTAAATGGTACGAGCAGTACTTC.